The 24 T cell receptor beta chains below all came from one sample that was sequenced in a study of T cell responses to AZD1222 COVID-19 vaccine. The assay was immunoSEQ multiplex PCR, and TCRdb's table has in-frame clones only and misses some. The sample carries 98,000 or so clones, 84% recorded once. The sample here was peripheral blood, taken 28 days after the second AZD1222 dose. Source of these receptors: an adult who received the AZD1222 COVID-19 vaccine.

The chain recombines TRBV9 with TRBJ2-3; D is uncertain. The CDR3 loop spans 14 amino acids. Germline CDR1 SGDLS, CDR2 YYNGEE. V lost 2 bases to trimming and J lost 4 bases, with 11 bases between them. The CDR3 protein is CASSVQVFADTQYF. The CDR3 DNA sequence: TGTGCCAGCAGCGTGCAGGTTTTCGCAGATACGCAGTATTTT. The full variable domain, its missing parts supplied by reference TRBV9 and TRBJ2-3, is DSGVTQTPKHLITATGQRVTLRCSPRSGDLSVYWYQQSLDQGLQFLIQYYNGEERAKGNILERFSAQQFPDLHSELNLSSLELGDSALYFCASSVQVFADTQYFGPGTRLTVL.

The table lists this clone with a few counts. The genes are TRBV15 and TRBJ1-3; D is unresolved. The V gene lost 3 bases and the J gene lost 0 bases, with 6 bases spanning the gap. The CDR3 totals 14 residues. Germline V gives CDR1 LNHNV, CDR2 YYDKDF (reference sequence). CDR3 sequence reads: CATSRDSSGNTIYF. The CDR3 DNA reads TGTGCCACCAGCAGGGATAGCTCTGGAAACACCATATATTTT.

The chain joins TRBV29-1 to TRBJ1-1; D uncertain. The CDR3 totals 11 residues. Deletions cut 0 bases from V and 3 bases from J, with 2 bases between. CDR1 is SQVTM, CDR2 ANQGSEA, per germline. Written as DNA, the CDR3 is TGCAGCGTTGAAGACGACACTGAAGCTTTCTTT. Its translation is CSVEDDTEAFF.

The rearrangement joins TRBV6-5 to TRBJ1-2, with TRBD1 as a possible D gene (6 bases). Germline CDR1 MNHEY, CDR2 SVGAGI. The V and J ends lost 0 bases and 3 bases respectively, with 11 bases between them. The CDR3 has 15 amino acids. Written as DNA, the CDR3 is TGTGCCAGCAGTTACTCGCCAGGGGCCTACTATGGCTACACCTTC. As protein: CASSYSPGAYYGYTF.

The table lists this clone with a count of one. The V and J genes are TRBV3-1 (or the pseudogene TRBV3-2) and TRBJ2-1, with D uncertain. This CDR3 contains 14 residues. Germline CDR1 reads LGHDT; CDR2 reads YNNKEL (reference sequence). Trimming took off 2 bases at V and 4 bases at J, with 9 bases between the two ends. CDR3 DNA: TGTGCCAGCAGCCAATTCACTGGTTACAATGAGCAGTTCTTC. Its protein product is CASSQFTGYNEQFF.

The rearrangement links TRBV4-1 to TRBJ2-1; 10 bases agree with TRBD2. CDR1 is MGHRA, CDR2 YSYEKL, per germline. Trimming took 4 bases from V and 7 from J; bases not matched to a gene: 7. The CDR3 totals 15 residues. The CDR3 reads CASSPSSGGRNEQFF. CDR3 DNA sequence: TGCGCCAGCAGCCCCTCTAGCGGGGGTAGGAATGAGCAGTTCTTC.

The rearrangement joins TRBV6-5 to TRBJ2-1, with 8 bases fitting TRBD2. Germline V CDR1 and CDR2: MNHEY, SVGAGI. The CDR3 spans 12 residues. The J segment lost 8 bases and the V segment lost 7 bases, leaving 4 bases of the junction unmatched. CDR3 in amino acids: CASTLTSDEQFF. CDR3 DNA sequence: TGTGCCAGCACCTTGACTAGCGATGAGCAGTTCTTC.

This chain connects TRBV6-5 to TRBJ1-2; D uncertain. Germline values: CDR1 MNHEY, CDR2 SVGAGI. Trimming removed 8 bases from V and 4 bases from J, with 14 bases in between. This CDR3 contains 13 residues. The CDR3 region has the DNA TGTGCCAGCCGTTCGGTGGGGAGCTATGGCTACACCTTC. Amino acids: CASRSVGSYGYTF.

V gene TRBV24-1 combines with J gene TRBJ2-3; tentative D call: TRBD2 (5 bases). V was pared by 6 bases and J by 6 bases, with 12 bases between. Looked up from germline, CDR1 is KGHDR and CDR2 is SFDVKD. The length of the CDR3 is 13 residues. The chain's CDR3 is CATSSGAKDTQYF. DNA for the CDR3: TGTGCCACCAGTAGCGGAGCGAAGGATACGCAGTATTTT.

This chain links TRBV6-4 with TRBJ1-5, with 8 bases lining up with TRBD1. CDR1 MRHNA and CDR2 SNTAGT come from the germline V gene. The CDR3 runs 15 residues. J gave up 11 bases and V 2 bases, and 11 bases lay outside the gene matches. CDR3 sequence: CASSDRGQDSGAQHF. The DNA for the CDR3 is TGTGCCAGCAGTGACCGGGGACAGGATTCGGGGGCCCAGCATTTT.

The CDR3 is CASSLTRLQRGASSYNEQFF. DNA of the CDR3: TGTGCCAGCAGTTTAACCCGACTACAGCGGGGGGCGAGCTCCTACAATGAGCAGTTCTTC. V and J are TRBV27 and TRBJ2-1; TRBD2 matches at 9 bases. The CDR3 loop spans 20 amino acids. CDR1 and CDR2 from the germline V gene are MNHEY and SMNVEV (reference sequence). V shed 2 bases, J shed 0 bases, and the junction held 14 bases outside the gene matches.

V is TRBV5-1 and J is TRBJ1-1, with D hard to call. V lost 0 bases to trimming and J lost 0 bases, with 3 bases between them. Looked up from germline, CDR1 is SGHRS and CDR2 is YFSETQ. The CDR3 runs 13 residues. DNA for the CDR3: TGCGCCAGCAGCTTGGATTTGAACACTGAAGCTTTCTTT. Protein: CASSLDLNTEAFF.

The chain is built from TRBV19 and TRBJ1-2; perhaps TRBD1 as D (5 bases). The V gene lost 2 bases and the J gene lost 2 bases, with 6 bases spanning the gap. The CDR3 runs to 13 residues. Per germline, CDR1 LNHDA and CDR2 SQIVND (reference sequence). CDR3 in amino acids: CASSIWGNYGYTF. The CDR3 DNA sequence: TGTGCCAGTAGTATATGGGGGAACTATGGCTACACCTTC. The variable domain in full, completed from reference TRBV19 and TRBJ1-2, reads DGGITQSPKYLFRKEGQNVTLSCEQNLNHDAMYWYRQDPGQGLRLIYYSQIVNDFQKGDIAEGYSVSREKKESFPLTVTSAQKNPTAFYLCASSIWGNYGYTFGSGTRLTVV.

The gene calls are TRBV7-2 and TRBJ1-1; 8 bases agree with TRBD1. After removal of 6 bases from V and 6 bases from J, the junction contained 9 bases not matched to a gene. The CDR3 consists of 14 residues. Germline assignment: CDR1 SGHTA and CDR2 FQGNSA. As DNA, the CDR3 is TGTGCCAGCAGAAACCGGGACAGGAAAGCTGAAGCTTTCTTT. Encoded protein: CASRNRDRKAEAFF.

CDR3 region: CASSPGTSGQETQYF. The CDR3 DNA reads as TGTGCCAGCAGCCCCGGGACTAGCGGACAAGAGACCCAGTACTTC. V usage is TRBV27 and J usage is TRBJ2-5; 11 bases are shared with TRBD2. Looked up from germline, CDR1 is MNHEY and CDR2 is SMNVEV (reference sequence). Trimming took 6 bases from V and 2 from J; bases not matched to a gene: 5. This CDR3 region has 15 residues.

This clone was observed at least ten times. The V gene is TRBV7-9, the J gene TRBJ1-2; D gene unclear. This CDR3 has 11 amino acids. Germline values: CDR1 SEHNR, CDR2 FQNEAQ (reference sequence). The V and J ends lost 6 bases and 7 bases respectively, with 9 bases between them. The CDR3 coding sequence is TGTGCCAGCAGTACGCGGGGTGGCTACACCTTC. This translates into CASSTRGGYTF.

The CDR3 bases are TGTGCCAGCAGATCGACAGGGGGAGAGACCCAGTACTTC. Protein product: CASRSTGGETQYF. The chain carries TRBV6-5 and TRBJ2-5; TRBD1 aligns across 9 bases. The CDR3 is made up of 13 amino acids. The ends lost 6 bases at V and 4 bases at J; junction bases unmatched: 3. Germline CDR1 and CDR2: MNHEY and SVGAGI.

The gene calls are TRBV4-1 and TRBJ1-2, with a tentative D call TRBD1 (5 bases). V gave up 0 bases and J gave up 4 bases, with 18 bases separating them. The V gene's germline CDR1 is MGHRA and CDR2 YSYEKL. This CDR3 is built from 17 residues. The CDR3 DNA sequence: TGCGCCAGCAGCCAAGATGTCCGGGGCCTGTTCGTCTATGGCTACACCTTC. Translation: CASSQDVRGLFVYGYTF.

This chain links TRBV27 with TRBJ2-7; 9 bases match TRBD2. V was clipped by 6 bases and J by 3 bases; unmatched bases: 15. From germline, CDR1 is MNHEY and CDR2 SMNVEV (reference sequence). The CDR3 covers 17 residues. CDR3 in DNA: TGTGCCAGCAGGGTGGCGGGGGGGCCCCAGATCCGCTACGAGCAGTACTTC. This translates into CASRVAGGPQIRYEQYF.

This clone was observed a handful of times. The genes are TRBV5-1 and TRBJ1-2, with D hard to call. The CDR3 totals 12 residues. Trimming shortened V by 1 base and J by 7 bases, and 8 bases separated the two germline ends. Germline CDR1 SGHRS, CDR2 YFSETQ. CDR3 coding DNA: TGCGCCAGCAGCTTGCGTTCGGGTGGCTACACCTTC. This translates into CASSLRSGGYTF. The entire variable domain, with the rest obtained from reference TRBV5-1 and TRBJ1-2, is as follows: KAGVTQTPRYLIKTRGQQVTLSCSPISGHRSVSWYQQTPGQGLQFLFEYFSETQRNKGNFPGRFSGRQFSNSRSEMNVSTLELGDSALYLCASSLRSGGYTFGSGTRLTVV.

This clone was seen a single time. The chain is built from TRBV15 and TRBJ1-1; D is unresolved. Deletions cut 0 bases from V and 5 bases from J, with 10 bases between. CDR3 length: 14 amino acids. Per the germline V gene, CDR1 is LNHNV and CDR2 is YYDKDF (reference sequence). The CDR3 DNA follows: TGTGCCACCAGCAGAGATTATTTGGGGACTGAAGCTTTCTTT. This codes for CATSRDYLGTEAFF.

This sequence joins TRBV4-2 and TRBJ2-2, with 7 positions matching TRBD2. V was pared by 4 bases and J by 0 bases, with 8 bases of the junction left unmatched. This CDR3 is built from 17 residues. Germline assignment: CDR1 LGHNA and CDR2 YNFKEQ. The CDR3 spells CASSLETGRANTGELFF. The CDR3 DNA is TGTGCCAGCAGCCTCGAAACGGGGAGGGCGAACACCGGGGAGCTGTTTTTT.

The chain recombines TRBV5-1 with TRBJ2-3; TRBD2 is a possible D gene (5 bases). Trimming shortened V by 0 bases and J by 1 base, and 9 bases separated the two germline ends. This CDR3 spans 15 amino acids. The V gene's germline CDR1 is SGHRS and CDR2 YFSETQ. The CDR3 region is CASSLVLGGTDTQYF. The CDR3 coding sequence is TGCGCCAGCAGCTTGGTACTAGGTGGCACAGATACGCAGTATTTT.

This clone appeared a few times. The V call is TRBV10-3, the J call TRBJ2-5, with D tentatively TRBD1 or TRBD2 (6 bases each). The CDR3 has 15 residues. The V gene lost 5 bases and the J gene lost 2 bases, with 15 bases spanning the gap. From germline, CDR1 is ENHRY and CDR2 SYGVKD. CDR3: CAISYGRGGQETQYF. CDR3 bases: TGTGCCATCAGTTACGGTAGAGGGGGGCAAGAGACCCAGTACTTC.